The 30 T cell receptor beta chains listed next were all sequenced from one sample in a study of identical twins. MiXCR was run by TCRdb on the 5' RACE reads, yielding one entry per CDR3 protein. This table holds about 190,000 distinct CDR3 sequences, around 15% found once. Separately, the same data were catalogued under a study of T cells expressing NK-cell markers.

Specimen: CD8+ T cells sorted from blood. Every receptor here comes from a woman aged 18-29 years in good health.

Details on this clonotype: A much larger clonotype is one base distant, so this may be a read error. The conserved closing phenylalanine or tryptophan is absent in this CDR3, likely reflecting a read error. The V gene is TRBV12-3 or TRBV12-4, the J gene TRBJ2-1; 8 bases match TRBD2. The CDR3 has 15 residues. The trim removed 5 bases at V and 7 bases at J, leaving 10 bases unmatched. CDR3 sequence: CASSPMGIAGNEQFS. For the CDR3, the DNA is TGTGCCAGCAGTCCTATGGGGATAGCGGGAAATGAGCAGTTCTCC.

The V call is TRBV7-2, the J call TRBJ2-3, with D perhaps TRBD1 (5 bases). V lost 1 base, J lost 3 bases, and 17 bases lay in between. The germline gives CDR1 SGHTA, CDR2 FQGNSA. The CDR3 has 17 amino acids. CDR3 residues: CASSLGRLLPGTDTQYF. The CDR3 nucleotides are TGTGCCAGCAGCTTAGGCCGCCTTCTACCAGGGACAGATACGCAGTATTTT.

In this sample, this clonotype turned up a few times. This chain links TRBV12-3 or TRBV12-4 with TRBJ1-5, with D unclear. The CDR3 sequence is 14 residues long. V shed 6 bases and J shed 1 base, with 10 bases lying between them. CDR3 sequence (DNA): TGTGCCAGCAGCCCCGGGATGAGCAATCAGCCCCAGCATTTT. The encoded protein is CASSPGMSNQPQHF.

The chain has TRBV6-2 or TRBV6-3 and TRBJ2-1; 7 positions match TRBD2. V lost 2 bases and J lost 9; bases outside the gene matches: 7. The CDR3 sequence is 14 residues long. Germline CDR1 MNHEY, CDR2 SVGEGT. The CDR3 sequence is CASSYEGGLSEQFF. The CDR3, as DNA: TGTGCCAGCAGTTACGAGGGAGGGCTGTCTGAGCAGTTCTTC.

The chain uses TRBV9 and TRBJ1-5, with D hard to call. The CDR3 runs 14 residues. The germline gives CDR1 SGDLS, CDR2 YYNGEE. V was trimmed by 3 bases and J by 1 base, leaving 8 bases between them. For the CDR3, the DNA is TGTGCCAGCAGCGCCGACCCGAGCAATCAGCCCCAGCATTTT. This sequence encodes CASSADPSNQPQHF.

This chain uses TRBV27 with TRBJ2-7; perhaps TRBD2 as D (5 bases). The CDR3 sequence is 13 residues long. Trimming left V 4 bases short and J 10 bases short, with 17 bases between. Germline-derived CDR1 and CDR2 are MNHEY and SMNVEV (reference sequence). CDR3 nucleotide sequence: TGTGCCAGCAGTTCGCCGGGTTCGAGGGTACAGTACTTC. Protein sequence: CASSSPGSRVQYF.

This clonotype has more than one count but fewer than ten. V usage is TRBV25-1 and J usage is TRBJ1-5, with D possibly TRBD1 on 6 matching bases. The CDR3 runs to 16 residues. V shed 4 bases and J shed 7 bases, with 20 bases lying between them. CDR1 and CDR2 (germline): MGHDK, SYGVNS. The CDR3 protein is CASSAGGQPEIQPQHF. The DNA for the CDR3 is TGTGCCAGCAGTGCCGGGGGACAACCTGAAATCCAGCCCCAGCATTTT.

The table lists this clonotype with a few counts. This chain connects TRBV7-9 to TRBJ2-1; D not resolved. This CDR3 has 12 amino acids. Trimming took 5 bases from V and 10 from J, leaving 12 bases between them. Germline V gives CDR1 SEHNR, CDR2 FQNEAQ (reference sequence). This CDR3 reads CASSTARPEQFF. CDR3 DNA sequence: TGTGCCAGCAGCACCGCCCGCCCGGAGCAGTTCTTC.

This clonotype appeared a few times. V is TRBV4-3 and J is TRBJ1-1; no definite D call. Germline V lookup: CDR1 LGHNA, CDR2 YSLEER. CDR3 length equals 14 residues. V lost 3 bases, J lost 5 bases, and 13 bases lay in between. DNA of the CDR3: TGCGCCAGCAGCCACACCGAAACGAGAACTGAAGCTTTCTTT. Translating gives CASSHTETRTEAFF.

In its sample, this clonotype was seen a few times. The CDR3 here is CSVGMNTEAFF. CDR3 nucleotide sequence: TGCAGCGTTGGAATGAACACTGAAGCTTTCTTT. This chain connects TRBV29-1 to TRBJ1-1; no reliable D call. V lost 4 bases to trimming and J lost 0 bases, with 3 bases between them. CDR1 and CDR2 from the germline V gene are SQVTM and ANQGSEA. The CDR3 runs to 11 residues.

This clonotype came up a few times. The rearrangement links TRBV7-6 to TRBJ1-1; D not certain. The CDR3 spans 15 residues. Per germline, CDR1 SGHVS and CDR2 FNYEAQ. V was clipped by 1 base and J by 2 bases, with 11 bases between them. The CDR3 region is CASSLEVWQNTEAFF. Here the CDR3 DNA reads TGTGCCAGCAGCTTAGAGGTTTGGCAAAACACTGAAGCTTTCTTT.

The V call is TRBV18, the J call TRBJ2-4, with a weak D call TRBD1 (5 bases). This CDR3 is 16 amino acids long. The germline V and J ends were trimmed by 3 bases and 1 base, with 13 bases remaining between them. CDR1 and CDR2 from the germline V gene are KGHSH and LQKENI. CDR3 protein: CASSPEKGSAKNIQYF. In DNA form, the CDR3 reads TGTGCCAGCTCACCCGAAAAGGGGTCTGCCAAAAACATTCAGTACTTC.

This clonotype was observed a few times. This chain uses TRBV10-3 with TRBJ2-3; D not resolved. Germline V lookup: CDR1 ENHRY, CDR2 SYGVKD. V lost 2 bases to trimming and J lost 5 bases, with 8 bases between them. This CDR3 contains 13 residues. The CDR3 loop reads CAISERLGDTQYF. The CDR3 DNA is TGTGCCATCAGTGAGAGGCTGGGAGATACGCAGTATTTT.

This clonotype came up a few times. This chain uses TRBV11-2 with TRBJ2-1; D gene unclear. The CDR3 runs 15 residues. CDR1 SGHAT and CDR2 FQNNGV come from the germline V gene. Trimming stripped 5 bases from V and 4 bases from J, with 15 bases between. CDR3 in amino acids: CASSPPGVVYNEQFF. The CDR3 DNA reads as TGTGCCAGCAGCCCTCCTGGGGTCGTTTACAATGAGCAGTTCTTC.

The table lists this clonotype with a few counts. The chain combines TRBV18 with TRBJ2-5, with TRBD2 matching 7 bases. The CDR3 length is 16 residues. Germline CDR1 KGHSH, CDR2 LQKENI. The V gene end was trimmed by 0 bases and the J gene end by 4 bases; junction bases not matched to a gene: 8. The CDR3 reads CASSPPGTRERETQYF. As DNA, the CDR3 is TGTGCCAGCTCACCACCGGGGACGCGGGAGAGAGAGACCCAGTACTTC.

This chain joins TRBV29-1 and TRBJ2-5, with D maybe TRBD2 (5 bases). Deletions cut 3 bases from V and 7 bases from J, with 15 bases between. Per germline, CDR1 SQVTM and CDR2 ANQGSEA. The CDR3 totals 13 residues. The DNA of the CDR3 is TGCAGCGTTGAGGAGGCCCCCCTGGGGACCCAGTACTTC. Its protein product is CSVEEAPLGTQYF.

In this sample, this clonotype turned up many times. The V and J genes are TRBV12-3 or TRBV12-4 and TRBJ1-5, with TRBD1 matching 10 bases. V lost 6 bases to trimming and J lost 3 bases; unmatched junction nucleotides: 2. The length of the CDR3 is 14 residues. The CDR3 region has the DNA TGTGCCAGCAGGACAGGGGGCAACAATCAGCCCCAGCATTTT. As protein: CASRTGGNNQPQHF.

This sequence joins TRBV7-9 and TRBJ2-7, with D possibly being TRBD2 (5 bases). The V end was cut by 5 bases, the J end by 5 bases, with 16 bases between. This CDR3 has 14 amino acids. Germline CDR1 SEHNR, CDR2 FQNEAQ (reference sequence). CDR3 loop: CASSPWTLGDEQYF. The CDR3, as DNA: TGTGCCAGCAGCCCGTGGACCTTGGGAGACGAGCAGTACTTC.

The chain employs TRBV12-3 or TRBV12-4 and TRBJ2-7, with 15 nucleotides matching TRBD2. This CDR3 is 18 amino acids long. V lost 4 bases, J lost 2 bases, and 9 bases stayed unmatched. The CDR3 spells CASSWGLAGGLNPYEQYF. The CDR3 nucleotides are TGTGCCAGCAGTTGGGGACTAGCGGGGGGCTTAAACCCCTACGAGCAGTACTTC.

This chain connects TRBV12-3 or TRBV12-4 to TRBJ2-1; 7 bases map to TRBD1. The ends lost 6 bases at V and 1 base at J; junction bases unmatched: 6. This CDR3 has 15 residues. The CDR3 DNA reads TGTGCCAGCAGCCACAGGGGCTGGTCCTACAATGAGCAGTTCTTC. It is translated as CASSHRGWSYNEQFF.

This clonotype has only a few counts. The genes are TRBV4-3 and TRBJ2-5; D uncertain. The germline V gene encodes CDR1 LGHNA and CDR2 YSLEER. Deletions cut 0 bases from V and 4 bases from J, with 21 bases between. The CDR3 spans 18 residues. CDR3 DNA: TGCGCCAGCAGCCAAGATCTTGTAGGGCTAACCGGGCGAGAGACCCAGTACTTC. As protein: CASSQDLVGLTGRETQYF.

Only a few counts were recorded for this clonotype. The chain links TRBV29-1 to TRBJ2-7, with a tentative D call TRBD1 (6 bases). This CDR3 is built from 14 residues. Germline CDR1 reads SQVTM; CDR2 reads ANQGSEA. The V end was cut by 0 bases, the J end by 0 bases, with 9 bases between. Here the CDR3 reads CSVEEGTSSYEQYF. CDR3 nucleotides: TGCAGCGTTGAAGAAGGGACAAGCTCCTACGAGCAGTACTTC.

The chain links TRBV29-1 to TRBJ2-7, with D maybe TRBD2 (6 bases). The CDR3 is 13 residues long. Trimming took off 4 bases at V and 3 bases at J, with 13 bases between the two ends. Germline lookup yields CDR1 SQVTM and CDR2 ANQGSEA. The DNA of the CDR3 is TGCAGCGTTGCCGGGGGACGGTTCTACGAGCAGTACTTC. It specifies CSVAGGRFYEQYF.

Here the CDR3 DNA reads TGCGCCAGCAGCCAAAAAACTGAAGCTTTCTTT. As protein: CASSQKTEAFF. The chain links TRBV4-1 to TRBJ1-1; D call uncertain. This CDR3 is 11 amino acids long. CDR1 is MGHRA and CDR2 is YSYEKL in the germline V gene. V was trimmed by 2 bases and J by 5 bases, leaving 3 bases between them.

This clonotype was counted ten times or more. This chain links TRBV2 with TRBJ2-1; TRBD2 might be the D (6 bases). Germline CDR1 and CDR2: SNHLY and FYNNEI. The CDR3 covers 17 residues. Trimming cost V 6 bases and J 0 bases, with 18 bases left between them. CDR3 bases: TGTGCCAGCAGGGGGATTGGGAGGCCCGGCTCCTACAATGAGCAGTTCTTC. It is translated as CASRGIGRPGSYNEQFF.

This clonotype came up many times. V usage is TRBV29-1 and J usage is TRBJ1-1; D may be TRBD1 (5 bases). CDR1 is SQVTM, CDR2 ANQGSEA, per germline. V lost 5 bases to trimming and J lost 0 bases, with 22 bases between them. The CDR3 consists of 17 residues. The DNA for the CDR3 is TGCAGCGTTAAAACCAGGGACTTCGATAGGATGAACACTGAAGCTTTCTTT. Encoded protein: CSVKTRDFDRMNTEAFF.

J is TRBJ2-1 and V is TRBV10-3; D gene unclear. The germline CDR1 and CDR2 sequences are ENHRY and SYGVKD. This CDR3 spans 12 amino acids. V lost 11 bases and J 2 bases, leaving 10 bases between the germline ends. The CDR3 DNA sequence: TGTGCCTCGTTCGGGCCCTACAATGAGCAGTTCTTC. The encoded protein is CASFGPYNEQFF.

This clonotype came up a few times. This chain connects TRBV27 to TRBJ2-1; unclear D gene. V was trimmed by 5 bases and J by 6 bases, leaving 14 bases between them. The CDR3 is 14 amino acids. Germline V gene sequence: CDR1 MNHEY, CDR2 SMNVEV (reference sequence). The CDR3 bases are TGTGCCAGCAGTCCCCTGAAGGGTAGCAATGAGCAGTTCTTC. This codes for CASSPLKGSNEQFF.

The chain is built from TRBV6-1 and TRBJ2-1; D gene unclear. The CDR3 loop spans 13 amino acids. Trimming shortened V by 8 bases and J by 8 bases, and 16 bases separated the two germline ends. Germline V CDR1 and CDR2: MNHNS, SASEGT. CDR3 sequence: CASEVTPPYEQFF. Here the CDR3 DNA reads TGTGCCAGCGAGGTAACGCCCCCTTATGAGCAGTTCTTC.

The rearrangement joins TRBV7-2 to TRBJ2-1; 9 bases match TRBD1. V was pared by 3 bases and J by 7 bases, with 7 bases of the junction left unmatched. Germline V gene data show CDR1 as SGHTA and CDR2 as FQGNSA. The CDR3 has 15 residues. The CDR3 DNA reads TGTGCCAGCAGCTTCGGGACAGGGATAGGTAATGAGCAGTTCTTC. This translates into CASSFGTGIGNEQFF.